The 19 T cell receptor beta chains given below trace back to one sample, sequenced in a study of multiple sclerosis patients with progressive multifocal leukoencephalopathy (dated by TCRdb to the late 2010s). Explained via the paper, the time point label denotes: before natalizumab initiation. Library generation was performed with the immunoSEQ multiplex PCR assay. TCRdb carries this immuneACCESS record with in-frame sequences only. Its versions omit some clonotypes, under half of them owing to an unresolved V gene in the studies checked, with the rest unexplained. The sample table shows fewer than 40,000 clones, and over 90% are seen once. The top ten clonotypes cover less than 2% of the sample. The sequenced material came from PBMCs. All receptors come from a man younger than 40 with multiple sclerosis.

J is TRBJ1-1 and V is TRBV19; D possibly corresponds to TRBD1 (5 bases). Germline lookup yields CDR1 LNHDA and CDR2 SQIVND (reference sequence). The CDR3 extends over 14 amino acids. V was clipped by 4 bases and J by 4 bases, with 13 bases between them. Here the CDR3 reads CASSTGPRGTEAFF. CDR3 coding DNA: TGTGCCAGTAGTACAGGGCCCCGGGGCACTGAAGCTTTCTTT.

The sample holds one count of this clone. The chain carries TRBV9 and TRBJ2-1; 11 bases match TRBD2. Germline V CDR1 and CDR2: SGDLS, YYNGEE. With V trimmed by 3 bases and J by 5 bases, 4 bases remained unmatched. This CDR3 has 15 residues. CDR3 protein: CASSGGTSGNNEQFF. For the CDR3, the DNA is TGTGCCAGCAGCGGCGGGACTAGCGGAAACAATGAGCAGTTCTTC.

The chain combines TRBV7-8 with TRBJ2-1; 8 nucleotides line up with TRBD1. V lost 2 bases and J lost 5; bases outside the gene matches: 14. Per germline, CDR1 SGHVS and CDR2 FQNEAQ. This CDR3 has 18 residues. The CDR3 coding sequence is TGTGCCAGCAGCTTAAAGGTGGGCAGGGGGCAGCGACACAATGAGCAGTTCTTC. It is translated as CASSLKVGRGQRHNEQFF.

The V call is TRBV5-6, the J call TRBJ2-1; 10 bases align to TRBD2. Germline CDR1 SGHDT, CDR2 YYEEEE. J gave up 10 bases and V 0 bases, and 13 bases lay outside the gene matches. The CDR3 contains 17 residues. Here the CDR3 reads CASSLGSKAGGPKEQFF. CDR3 coding DNA: TGTGCCAGCAGCTTGGGGTCCAAAGCGGGAGGGCCAAAGGAGCAGTTCTTC.

This sequence joins TRBV7-9 and TRBJ2-2; 8 bases match TRBD1. This CDR3 is built from 14 residues. Per the germline V gene, CDR1 is SEHNR and CDR2 is FQNEAQ (reference sequence). The trim removed 4 bases at V and 3 bases at J, leaving 1 base unmatched. CDR3 nucleotide sequence: TGTGCCAGCAGCTCAGGGGGCTACACCGGGGAGCTGTTTTTT. Protein product: CASSSGGYTGELFF.

The chain links TRBV11-3 to TRBJ2-2; the D is unclear. Germline CDR1 reads SGHNT; CDR2 reads YENEEA. The CDR3 totals 13 residues. V lost 3 bases and J lost 6, with 8 bases in between. The CDR3, as DNA: TGTGCCAGCAGCTTCACCGATGCCGGGGAGCTGTTTTTT. It codes for CASSFTDAGELFF.

The gene calls are TRBV28 and TRBJ2-6; no reliable D call. Germline V CDR1 and CDR2: MDHEN, SYDVKM. This CDR3 contains 16 residues. V was cut by 6 bases and J by 0 bases, with 12 bases left in between. CDR3 bases: TGTGCCAGCAGCCCCGCATTTGACTCTGGGGCCAACGTCCTGACTTTC. It encodes CASSPAFDSGANVLTF. Drawing the rest from reference TRBV28 and TRBJ2-6, the complete variable domain is DVKVTQSSRYLVKRTGEKVFLECVQDMDHENMFWYRQDPGLGLRLIYFSYDVKMKEKGDIPEGYSVSREKKERFSLILESASTNQTSMYLCASSPAFDSGANVLTFGAGSRLTVL.

J is TRBJ1-2 and V is TRBV27; D gene unclear. CDR1 is MNHEY, CDR2 SMNVEV, per germline (reference sequence). Trimming removed 0 bases at V and 7 bases at J, with 12 bases between. The CDR3 loop spans 14 amino acids. The CDR3 spells CASSLSTASSGYTF. The DNA for the CDR3 is TGTGCCAGCAGTTTATCGACGGCTAGTTCTGGCTACACCTTC.

This clone was seen just once. The chain carries TRBV28 and TRBJ1-1, with D perhaps TRBD1 (6 bases). V lost 6 bases to trimming and J lost 5 bases, with 19 bases between them. There are 15 residues in the CDR3. Germline V gene lookup returns CDR1 MDHEN and CDR2 SYDVKM. CDR3 protein: CASSQAGGGTTEAFF. CDR3 bases: TGTGCCAGCAGCCAAGCCGGAGGGGGGACGACTGAAGCTTTCTTT.

The chain employs TRBV27 and TRBJ2-6, with a possible D match to TRBD1 (5 bases). This CDR3 is built from 15 residues. V was pared by 6 bases and J by 0 bases, with 9 bases between. Germline V CDR1 and CDR2: MNHEY, SMNVEV (reference sequence). CDR3: CASSLTGSGANVLTF. CDR3 nucleotides: TGTGCCAGCAGCTTAACAGGCTCTGGGGCCAACGTCCTGACTTTC.

The rearrangement links TRBV5-6 to TRBJ2-4; 10 bases match TRBD2. The CDR3 totals 18 residues. Germline V lookup: CDR1 SGHDT, CDR2 YYEEEE. J was trimmed by 0 bases and V by 8 bases; bases with no gene match: 14. The CDR3 spells CARSGRAYGPQAKNIQYF. The CDR3 coding sequence is TGTGCCAGGAGCGGGAGGGCTTATGGTCCCCAAGCCAAAAACATTCAGTACTTC.

The rearrangement uses TRBV15 and TRBJ1-5; D is possibly TRBD1 (5 bases). V dropped 4 bases and J dropped 5 bases, with 9 bases sitting between them. CDR3 size: 13 residues. Germline V gives CDR1 LNHNV, CDR2 YYDKDF (reference sequence). The CDR3 reads CATSTRGDQPQHF. CDR3 in DNA: TGTGCCACCAGCACGAGAGGGGATCAGCCCCAGCATTTT.

The rearrangement joins TRBV27 to TRBJ1-5; 8 bases agree with TRBD1. Germline V lookup: CDR1 MNHEY, CDR2 SMNVEV (reference sequence). This CDR3 region has 14 residues. Losses at the gene ends were 2 bases for V and 7 bases for J; bases not matched to a gene: 4. The CDR3 protein is CASSLQGAEQPQHF. DNA for the CDR3: TGTGCCAGCAGTTTACAGGGGGCGGAACAGCCCCAGCATTTT.

This clone turned up a few times. CDR3 sequence (DNA): TGTGCCAGTAGCCTAAGGCAGGGGGTAAGGCAGCCCCAGCATTTT. As protein: CASSLRQGVRQPQHF. The chain carries TRBV19 and TRBJ1-5, with TRBD1 matching over 7 bases. Per germline, CDR1 LNHDA and CDR2 SQIVND (reference sequence). Trimming cost V 6 bases and J 7 bases; bases outside gene matches: 12. CDR3 length equals 15 residues.

This chain links TRBV7-2 with TRBJ2-1; tentative D call: TRBD2 (6 bases). Trimming stripped 5 bases from V and 0 bases from J, with 20 bases between. The CDR3 has 18 amino acids. CDR1 is SGHTA and CDR2 is FQGNSA in the germline V gene. Here the CDR3 DNA reads TGTGCCAGCAGCCCACCTCCGATTAGGGACTTCTCCTACAATGAGCAGTTCTTC. Amino acid sequence: CASSPPPIRDFSYNEQFF. Supplemented by reference TRBV7-2 and TRBJ2-1, the full variable domain reads GAGVSQSPSNKVTEKGKDVELRCDPISGHTALYWYRQSLGQGLEFLIYFQGNSAPDKSGLPSDRFSAERTGGSVSTLTIQRTQQEDSAVYLCASSPPPIRDFSYNEQFFGPGTRLTVL.

The V and J genes are TRBV19 and TRBJ1-5, with D unresolved. Trimming pared 1 base from V and 6 bases from J, leaving 16 bases between. The length of the CDR3 is 16 residues. Germline V gives CDR1 LNHDA, CDR2 SQIVND (reference sequence). DNA for the CDR3: TGTGCCAGTAGTATAGTGGTACATAGGGATCGTCAGCCCCAGCATTTT. Amino acids: CASSIVVHRDRQPQHF.

The rearrangement uses TRBV5-1 and TRBJ2-5; no clear D gene. The CDR3 is made up of 15 amino acids. V was pared by 2 bases and J by 2 bases, with 13 bases between. The V gene's germline CDR1 is SGHRS and CDR2 YFSETQ. The CDR3 loop reads CASSFFRRIQETQYF. As DNA, the CDR3 is TGCGCCAGCAGCTTTTTTAGGCGAATACAAGAGACCCAGTACTTC. The full variable domain, rest sourced from reference TRBV5-1 and TRBJ2-5, is KAGVTQTPRYLIKTRGQQVTLSCSPISGHRSVSWYQQTPGQGLQFLFEYFSETQRNKGNFPGRFSGRQFSNSRSEMNVSTLELGDSALYLCASSFFRRIQETQYFGPGTRLLVL.

This chain uses TRBV9 with TRBJ2-1; the D gene is possibly TRBD2 (6 bases). Looked up from germline, CDR1 is SGDLS and CDR2 is YYNGEE. The V end lost 5 bases, the J end lost 3 bases, and 21 bases lay between the germline ends. The CDR3 is 17 amino acids. The CDR3 bases are TGTGCCAGCAGTGCAGCGGGCCCCTTAAAGGGCTACAATGAGCAGTTCTTC. The encoded protein is CASSAAGPLKGYNEQFF.

The chain carries TRBV7-2 and TRBJ2-3; D is unresolved. With 5 bases removed from V and 0 bases from J, the gap between germline ends came to 9 bases. CDR3 size: 14 residues. Germline V gene sequence: CDR1 SGHTA, CDR2 FQGNSA. CDR3 region: CASSPLSSTDTQYF. The CDR3 nucleotides read TGTGCCAGCAGCCCTCTTAGCAGCACAGATACGCAGTATTTT.